This TCR beta chain was observed in a study of naive and memory T cell subsets. The table lists this clonotype with a few counts. Its antigen is currently unknown. An equimolar mix of two oligonucleotides served as the beta constant-region primer for TRBC1 and TRBC2. TCRdb processed the UMI-ligation and nested PCR reads anew with MiXCR; each CDR3 protein has one entry. Of 140,000 to 150,000 distinct CDR3 sequences in the sample, approximately 17% were seen once. V lost 0 bases, J lost 0 bases, and 9 bases lay in between. The CDR3 consists of 15 residues. The germline V gene has CDR1 SGHRS and CDR2 YFSETQ. Study-wide results and limits: TCR abundance followed a power law differing between naive and memory subsets.

This chain links TRBV5-1 with TRBJ1-1; TRBD1 might be the D (5 bases). Sequencing was done on a sample of naive CD4+ T cells from blood. This TCR derives from a human donor in good health. The DNA for the CDR3 is TGCGCCAGCAGCTTGGGCGTAGGGGTGAACACTGAAGCTTTCTTT. Translation gives CASSLGVGVNTEAFF.